This record covers a single TCR beta chain. What it binds is unknown. Germline V gene data show CDR1 as SGDLS and CDR2 as YYNGEE. Germline trimming cut 4 bases from V and 2 bases from J; bases unmatched to any gene: 7. The CDR3 has 15 residues. Measured with immunoSEQ multiplex PCR; TCRdb has only the in-frame clones, and not every one. The data contain about 71,000 clones, roughly 91% of them singletons. The data were taken from a study of graft-versus-host responses after intestinal transplantation. This sequence was found in a human donor who received an intestinal transplant. Sequences were derived from unstimulated CD8+ T cells sorted from spleen or lymph node cells, sampled before intestinal transplant. This chain uses TRBV9 with TRBJ2-3; 7 nucleotides match TRBD1. The chain's CDR3 is CASSHGQAYTDTQYF. In nucleotides, the CDR3 is TGTGCCAGCAGCCACGGACAGGCATACACAGATACGCAGTATTTT.